This T cell receptor beta chain comes out of a study of radiation and T cells in renal cell carcinoma. Trimming removed 5 bases at V and 2 bases at J, with 7 bases between. Germline CDR1 LNHDA, CDR2 SQIVND (reference sequence). The CDR3 totals 13 residues. Produced via immunoSEQ multiplex PCR; TCRdb's table is partial and in-frame only. The data hold about 150,000 clones, with 65% to 90% observed a single time. The time point was: blood 4 weeks post-SBRT, at nephrectomy. Indicated treatment: 15 Gy SBRT to primary tumor, nephrectomy 4 weeks later. Nephrectomy followed 15 Gy stereotactic body radiation by 4 weeks.

Specimen: blood, collected from a patient whose treatment included radiotherapy and nephrectomy. V is TRBV19 and J is TRBJ1-5; D call uncertain. This clonotype originated in a woman between 50 and 59 years old with renal cell carcinoma. The CDR3 here is CASSSGGNQPQHF. The CDR3 DNA reads as TGTGCCAGTAGTTCAGGTGGCAATCAGCCCCAGCATTTT.